This T cell receptor beta chain stems from a study of T cells in Graves' hyperthyroidism and ophthalmopathy. This clonotype was found a few times. Germline V lookup: CDR1 MNHNS, CDR2 SASEGT. The CDR3 covers 17 residues. The V segment lost 5 bases and the J segment 2 bases; nucleotides outside the gene matches: 12. Using RNA transcripts as the source, TCR beta CDR3 regions were amplified. RT-PCR in the first round (using the HTBI primer set) targeted the TCR CDR3. TCRdb fed the multiplex PCR reads into MiXCR, producing one record per CDR3 protein. Of about half a million distinct CDR3 sequences listed, about 20% are singletons.

The specimen sequenced was blood. This rearrangement joins TRBV6-1 to TRBJ2-5; 9 positions match TRBD2. This TCR was sampled from a man in his forties with Graves' ophthalmopathy. The CDR3 loop is CASSPVAGAGGQETQYF. The CDR3 DNA reads as TGTGCCAGCAGTCCTGTAGCGGGAGCCGGGGGTCAAGAGACCCAGTACTTC.